These 8 T cell receptor beta chains came from one sample sequenced in a study of blood T cell repertoires in COVID-19 (TCRdb year 2020). Library method: the immunoSEQ multiplex PCR assay. TCRdb re-hosts the immuneACCESS table, in-frame sequences only. Its copies lack some clones; in the studies checked, an unresolved V gene accounts for under half of them, and the cause for the rest is not known. Present in this sample are under 200,000 clones, around 84% of which were seen just once. The top ten constitute around 13% of the sample. The sequencing sample was made of peripheral blood. These receptors all stem from a woman between 70 and 85 years old with COVID-19, enrolled during active disease.

This clone was observed at least ten times. The rearrangement links TRBV5-6 to TRBJ2-2; tentatively, D is TRBD2 (5 bases). CDR3 length equals 15 residues. Trimming took 1 base from V and 3 from J, leaving 10 bases between them. Germline V CDR1 and CDR2: SGHDT, YYEEEE. The CDR3 is CASSLRLAYTGELFF. The CDR3 DNA follows: TGTGCCAGCAGCTTGAGGCTAGCTTACACCGGGGAGCTGTTTTTT.

V and J are TRBV6-4 and TRBJ2-7, with 8 positions matching TRBD1. This CDR3 contains 13 residues. V trimming: 10 bases; J trimming: 6 bases; junction bases outside the gene matches: 11. Germline loops: CDR1 MRHNA, CDR2 SNTAGT. CDR3 loop: CAISGTGDVEQYV. In DNA, the CDR3 is TGTGCCATCTCCGGGACAGGCGATGTCGAGCAGTACGTC.

The gene calls are TRBV11-2 and TRBJ1-4, with 9 bases fitting TRBD1. V was pared by 1 base and J by 6 bases, with 0 bases of the junction left unmatched. Germline V gives CDR1 SGHAT, CDR2 FQNNGV. The CDR3 length is 14 residues. The CDR3 loop reads CASSLGQGDEKLFF. CDR3 nucleotide sequence: TGTGCCAGCAGCTTAGGACAGGGGGATGAAAAACTGTTTTTT.

This chain joins TRBV2 and TRBJ2-2; D is unclear. The CDR3 spans 13 residues. V lost 6 bases and J lost 2, with 7 bases in between. Per germline, CDR1 SNHLY and CDR2 FYNNEI. The CDR3, as DNA: TGTGCCAGCAGGGCAGAAAACACCGGGGAGCTGTTTTTT. Translated, it gives CASRAENTGELFF.

The chain is built from TRBV5-1 and TRBJ2-7; 9 nucleotides agree with TRBD1. V dropped 0 bases and J dropped 5; count of bases not matched to a gene: 3. CDR3 length equals 14 residues. Per the germline V gene, CDR1 is SGHRS and CDR2 is YFSETQ. The CDR3 sequence: CASSLGQGDHEQYF. CDR3 bases: TGCGCCAGCAGCTTGGGACAGGGGGACCACGAGCAGTACTTC.

The chain is built from TRBV25-1 and TRBJ1-1; 7 bases are a match to TRBD1. The germline CDR1 and CDR2 sequences are MGHDK and SYGVNS. J was trimmed by 1 base and V by 4 bases; bases with no gene match: 6. The CDR3 runs 15 residues. The CDR3 protein is CASSGRAGGNTEAFF. CDR3 DNA sequence: TGTGCCAGCAGTGGTCGGGCAGGGGGGAACACTGAAGCTTTCTTT. Drawing the rest from reference TRBV25-1 and TRBJ1-1, the complete variable domain is EADIYQTPRYLVIGTGKKITLECSQTMGHDKMYWYQQDPGMELHLIHYSYGVNSTEKGDLSSESTVSRIRTEHFPLTLESARPSHTSQYLCASSGRAGGNTEAFFGQGTRLTVV.

J is TRBJ1-1 and V is TRBV19, with 8 bases lining up with TRBD1. V gave up 6 bases and J gave up 0 bases; unmatched junction bases: 3. Germline V CDR1 and CDR2: LNHDA, SQIVND (reference sequence). The CDR3 length is 14 residues. The CDR3: CASRMDRVNTEAFF. In DNA, the CDR3 is TGTGCCAGTAGAATGGACAGGGTGAACACTGAAGCTTTCTTT.

The rearrangement joins TRBV27 to TRBJ1-1; 8 positions match TRBD1. V was pared by 7 bases and J by 4 bases, with 29 bases of the junction left unmatched. The germline gives CDR1 MNHEY, CDR2 SMNVEV (reference sequence). The CDR3 is 21 residues long. The DNA of the CDR3 is TGTGCCAGCACCCCGAACGCGGTTCTCCGGCCTACCCGACAGGGGAGCACTGAAGCTTTCTTT. Translation gives CASTPNAVLRPTRQGSTEAFF.